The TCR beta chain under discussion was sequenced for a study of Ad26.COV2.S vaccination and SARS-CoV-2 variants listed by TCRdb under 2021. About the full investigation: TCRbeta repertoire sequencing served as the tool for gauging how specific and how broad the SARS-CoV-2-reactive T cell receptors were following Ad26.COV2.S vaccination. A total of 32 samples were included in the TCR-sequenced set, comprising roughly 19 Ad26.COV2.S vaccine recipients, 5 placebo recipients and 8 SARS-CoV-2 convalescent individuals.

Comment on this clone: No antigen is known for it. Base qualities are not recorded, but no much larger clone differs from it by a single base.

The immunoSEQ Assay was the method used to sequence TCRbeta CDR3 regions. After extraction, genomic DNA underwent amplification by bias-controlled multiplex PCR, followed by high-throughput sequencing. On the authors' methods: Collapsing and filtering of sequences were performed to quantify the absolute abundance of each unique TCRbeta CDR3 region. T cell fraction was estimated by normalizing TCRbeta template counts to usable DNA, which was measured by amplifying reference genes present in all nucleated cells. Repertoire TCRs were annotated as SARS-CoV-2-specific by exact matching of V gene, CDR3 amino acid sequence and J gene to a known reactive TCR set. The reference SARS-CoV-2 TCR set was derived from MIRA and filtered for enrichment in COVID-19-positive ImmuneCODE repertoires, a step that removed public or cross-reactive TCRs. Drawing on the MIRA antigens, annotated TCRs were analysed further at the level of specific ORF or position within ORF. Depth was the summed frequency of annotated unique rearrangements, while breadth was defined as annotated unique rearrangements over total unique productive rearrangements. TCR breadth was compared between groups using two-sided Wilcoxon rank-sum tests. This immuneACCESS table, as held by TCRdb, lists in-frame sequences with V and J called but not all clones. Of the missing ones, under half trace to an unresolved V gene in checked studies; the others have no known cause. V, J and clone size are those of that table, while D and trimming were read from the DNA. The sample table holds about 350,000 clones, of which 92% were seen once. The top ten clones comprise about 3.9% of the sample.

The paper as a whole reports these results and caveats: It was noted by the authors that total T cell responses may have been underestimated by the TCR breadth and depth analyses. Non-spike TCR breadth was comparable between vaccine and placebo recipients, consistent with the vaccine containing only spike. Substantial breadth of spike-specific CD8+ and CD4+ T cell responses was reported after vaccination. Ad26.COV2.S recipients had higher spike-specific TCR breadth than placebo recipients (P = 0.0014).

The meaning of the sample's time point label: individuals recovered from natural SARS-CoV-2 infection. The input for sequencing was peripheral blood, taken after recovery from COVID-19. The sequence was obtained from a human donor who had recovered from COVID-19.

The DNA sequence is given as TGTGCCAGCAGTTCCGATGTCGGTGAGCAGTTCTTC. Its amino acids are CASSSDVGEQFF. The chain joins TRBV12-3 or TRBV12-4 to TRBJ2-1; the D gene is unclear. The V end loses 4 bases and the J end loses 9 bases, and a stretch of 10 bases separates them. Spanning cysteine to phenylalanine, the CDR3 consists of 12 amino acids. Only the CDR3 DNA stays, 36 bases, in frame from base 1.